This TCR beta chain originates from a study of CD8+ T cells in alopecia areata. Isolated RNA was reverse transcribed into cDNA used as the sequencing template. TCRdb keeps only in-frame clones here, not all; method: immunoSEQ multiplex PCR. The sample lists around 200,000 clones; more than 55% were seen once. With termini counted, the CDR3 has 10 amino acids. As for treatment: oral pan-JAK inhibitor, 5-10 mg twice daily. Notes on this clone: This CDR3 is missing its conserved last phenylalanine or tryptophan, likely due to a read error. It is unclear where the CDR3 begins or ends on the DNA, so no DNA is shown, and the CDR3 is as TCRdb lists it.

V usage is TRBV21-1 and J usage is TRBJ2-7. TRBV21-1 is a pseudogene locus. The sequencing here drew on CD4+ T cells sorted from blood, taken at week 4, from a patient treated with tofacitinib. The sequence was collected from a human donor with alopecia areata. CDR3 sequence: CASSNGDGGE.